A single sample gave rise to the 18 T cell receptor beta chains below, sequenced in a study of cytomegalovirus exposure and HLA in healthy donors. Sequencing was performed with immunoSEQ multiplex PCR; in TCRdb, only in-frame clones are kept and a portion is missing. The sample includes around 300,000 clones, roughly 85% of them seen just once. Sequencing input: PBMCs. These receptors all come from a woman aged 18-30 years in good health and CMV-seronegative.

This clone is a singleton in its sample. The chain joins TRBV5-1 to TRBJ1-2; D gene ambiguous. V gave up 0 bases and J gave up 3 bases, with 12 bases separating them. The germline V gene has CDR1 SGHRS and CDR2 YFSETQ. This CDR3 is built from 15 residues. The CDR3 loop is CASSLASAGDYGYTF. CDR3 coding DNA: TGCGCCAGCAGCTTGGCGTCGGCAGGTGACTATGGCTACACCTTC.

The chain carries TRBV27 and TRBJ2-3; TRBD2 matches at 11 bases. Germline CDR1 is MNHEY and CDR2 is SMNVEV (reference sequence). Unmatched junction bases numbered 18, after V lost 5 bases and J lost 5 bases. This CDR3 is 19 amino acids long. CDR3 amino acids: CASSTIRSLAGGHEDTQYF. The DNA for the CDR3 is TGTGCCAGCAGTACGATTCGCTCCTTAGCGGGAGGGCATGAAGATACGCAGTATTTT.

This chain connects TRBV18 to TRBJ1-5, with D possibly TRBD1 on 6 matching bases. Trimming took 2 bases from V and 7 from J, leaving 12 bases between them. Germline loops: CDR1 KGHSH, CDR2 LQKENI. The CDR3 extends over 14 amino acids. The CDR3 loop reads CASSPGGGPQPQHF. The CDR3 nucleotides are TGTGCCAGCTCACCAGGGGGGGGGCCCCAGCCCCAGCATTTT.

This chain connects TRBV4-1 to TRBJ1-2; TRBD1 aligns across 9 bases. CDR1 MGHRA and CDR2 YSYEKL come from the germline V gene. J was trimmed by 8 bases and V by 6 bases; bases with no gene match: 10. The CDR3 length is 14 residues. CDR3 DNA: TGCGCCAGCAGGGTCACAGGGGGCTTCCGAGGCTACACCTTC. Protein: CASRVTGGFRGYTF.

The chain employs TRBV30 and TRBJ1-2, with no clear D. The CDR3 length is 15 residues. Between the trimmed V and J ends, which lost 0 bases and 0 bases, there was a span of 11 bases. Germline V gives CDR1 GTSNPN, CDR2 SVGIG (reference sequence). CDR3 sequence reads: CAWSVRVGANYGYTF. CDR3 sequence (DNA): TGTGCCTGGAGTGTACGGGTGGGAGCTAACTATGGCTACACCTTC.

The V and J genes are TRBV4-1 and TRBJ2-7; TRBD2 agrees at 9 bases. In germline, CDR1 is MGHRA, CDR2 YSYEKL. The V segment lost 1 base and the J segment 6 bases; nucleotides outside the gene matches: 7. The length of the CDR3 is 15 residues. In DNA form, the CDR3 reads TGCGCCAGCAGCCAAGTGGGACTAGCAACATTCGAGCAGTACTTC. It translates to CASSQVGLATFEQYF.

This clone was detected once. The rearrangement joins TRBV7-6 to TRBJ2-1; TRBD2 matches 13 bases. CDR3 size: 19 residues. Germline V gives CDR1 SGHVS, CDR2 FNYEAQ. Germline trimming cut 5 bases from V and 9 bases from J; bases unmatched to any gene: 19. The CDR3: CASSRGRLAGGRGLGEQFF. For the CDR3, the DNA is TGTGCCAGCAGCCGGGGCAGACTAGCGGGAGGAAGGGGGTTGGGTGAGCAGTTCTTC.

The chain employs TRBV4-3 and TRBJ2-2; 7 bases line up with TRBD2. Germline lookup yields CDR1 LGHNA and CDR2 YSLEER. The CDR3 contains 13 residues. Trimming at V came to 4 bases and at J to 9 bases, leaving 5 bases not matched to a gene. CDR3 loop: CASSPGRLRELFF. The CDR3 DNA reads as TGCGCCAGCAGCCCCGGGAGGTTAAGGGAGCTGTTTTTT.

The rearrangement uses TRBV6-1 and TRBJ1-2; D possibly corresponds to TRBD1 (5 bases). Germline values: CDR1 MNHNS, CDR2 SASEGT. This CDR3 region has 14 residues. With 6 bases removed from V and 0 bases from J, the gap between germline ends came to 11 bases. CDR3 amino acids: CASRGELPNYGYTF. The DNA for the CDR3 is TGTGCCAGCAGAGGGGAACTTCCTAACTATGGCTACACCTTC.

The rearrangement uses TRBV5-1 and TRBJ2-1; tentative D call: TRBD1 (6 bases). CDR1 SGHRS and CDR2 YFSETQ come from the germline V gene. The CDR3 extends over 14 amino acids. The ends were cut back, 4 bases at V and 6 bases at J, with 14 bases in the middle. DNA of the CDR3: TGCGCCAGCAGCCTAGGACAGCCAGGCAATGAGCAGTTCTTC. As protein: CASSLGQPGNEQFF.

The chain has TRBV25-1 and TRBJ1-1; a weak D match, TRBD1 (6 bases). V was pared by 8 bases and J by 0 bases, with 10 bases between. The CDR3 covers 13 residues. In germline, CDR1 is MGHDK, CDR2 SYGVNS. CDR3 bases: TGTGCCAGCCGTCGGGACATGAACACTGAAGCTTTCTTT. It translates to CASRRDMNTEAFF.

This clone was seen only a few times. The rearrangement joins TRBV29-1 to TRBJ1-5, with D tentatively TRBD1 (6 bases). Germline assignment: CDR1 SQVTM and CDR2 ANQGSEA. This CDR3 has 13 residues. Trimming took 5 bases from V and 3 from J, leaving 11 bases between them. The CDR3 DNA reads TGCAGCGTTCGCCGGGACAACAATCAGCCCCAGCATTTT. It codes for CSVRRDNNQPQHF.

The J gene is TRBJ2-3, the V gene TRBV5-4, with D uncertain. The V and J ends lost 5 bases and 4 bases respectively, with 8 bases between them. The germline CDR1 and CDR2 sequences are SGHNT and YYREEE (reference sequence). This CDR3 comprises 12 residues. CDR3 nucleotides: TGTGCCAGCAGTTGGCTCGCAGATACGCAGTATTTT. Translating gives CASSWLADTQYF.

The gene calls are TRBV27 and TRBJ2-3, with 7 positions matching TRBD2. Trimming removed 0 bases from V and 8 bases from J; junction bases left unmatched: 17. CDR1 and CDR2 from the germline V gene are MNHEY and SMNVEV (reference sequence). There are 18 residues in the CDR3. In DNA form, the CDR3 reads TGTGCCAGCAGTTTATCGGGTGCGGGAGCAAGCTTCGGCGGTACGCAGTATTTT. Its translation is CASSLSGAGASFGGTQYF.

This chain joins TRBV29-1 and TRBJ2-1; 8 bases align to TRBD2. CDR3 length: 15 amino acids. V shed 6 bases, J shed 0 bases, and the junction held 7 bases outside the gene matches. Looked up from germline, CDR1 is SQVTM and CDR2 is ANQGSEA. The CDR3 here is CSVQLAESSYNEQFF. Written as DNA, the CDR3 is TGCAGCGTACAACTAGCGGAAAGCTCCTACAATGAGCAGTTCTTC.

V is TRBV28 and J is TRBJ1-5, with D possibly being TRBD1 (5 bases). The V and J ends lost 5 bases and 2 bases respectively, with 28 bases between them. This CDR3 region has 20 residues. CDR1 and CDR2 from the germline V gene are MDHEN and SYDVKM. The CDR3 DNA reads TGTGCCAGCAGTCCTTTGGCGGGGCGAGGAATAGAGATTGGCAATCAGCCCCAGCATTTT. Protein product: CASSPLAGRGIEIGNQPQHF.

The genes are TRBV7-9 and TRBJ1-4, with TRBD1 identical over 7 bases. CDR3 length: 16 residues. Trimming removed 4 bases from V and 2 bases from J; junction bases left unmatched: 7. Germline V lookup: CDR1 SEHNR, CDR2 FQNEAQ (reference sequence). Here the CDR3 reads CASSSSKGGTNEKLFF. Here the CDR3 DNA reads TGTGCCAGCAGCTCTTCAAAAGGGGGCACTAATGAAAAACTGTTTTTT. Full variable domain (remainder filled in from reference TRBV7-9 and TRBJ1-4): DTGVSQNPRHKITKRGQNVTFRCDPISEHNRLYWYRQTLGQGPEFLTYFQNEAQLEKSRLLSDRFSAERPKGSFSTLEIQRTEQGDSAMYLCASSSSKGGTNEKLFFGSGTQLSVL.

J is TRBJ1-1 and V is TRBV18; 8 bases are shared with TRBD1. CDR1 KGHSH and CDR2 LQKENI come from the germline V gene. Trimming took 5 bases from V and 4 from J; bases not matched to a gene: 9. This CDR3 is built from 15 residues. CDR3 region: CASSSRGQGPTEAFF. The CDR3, as DNA: TGTGCCAGCTCATCACGCGGACAGGGCCCCACTGAAGCTTTCTTT.